Only a few counts were recorded for the clone carrying this TCR beta chain. The CDR3 runs to 14 residues. Germline V gives CDR1 SGHDT, CDR2 YYEEEE. Trimming cost V 4 bases and J 5 bases, with 16 bases left between them. Together with a sample-barcoded 5' primer, a J-beta primer mix was included in a second PCR lasting about 7 to 12 cycles. MiXCR, run by TCRdb on the 5' RACE reads, gives a single entry per CDR3 protein. In the table there are around 900,000 distinct CDR3 sequences, just over 50% of which are singletons. Peripheral blood, about 9.4 milliliters per donor, was collected. These data are taken from a study of blood T cells in healthy people across ages.

The clonotype originates from a woman aged 55-70 years in good health. Sequenced material: blood. The gene calls are TRBV5-6 and TRBJ2-7; TRBD2 might be the D (6 bases). The CDR3 nucleotides read TGTGCCAGCAGCGGCGGGACCTACGTGCACGAGCAGTACTTC. Amino acids: CASSGGTYVHEQYF.